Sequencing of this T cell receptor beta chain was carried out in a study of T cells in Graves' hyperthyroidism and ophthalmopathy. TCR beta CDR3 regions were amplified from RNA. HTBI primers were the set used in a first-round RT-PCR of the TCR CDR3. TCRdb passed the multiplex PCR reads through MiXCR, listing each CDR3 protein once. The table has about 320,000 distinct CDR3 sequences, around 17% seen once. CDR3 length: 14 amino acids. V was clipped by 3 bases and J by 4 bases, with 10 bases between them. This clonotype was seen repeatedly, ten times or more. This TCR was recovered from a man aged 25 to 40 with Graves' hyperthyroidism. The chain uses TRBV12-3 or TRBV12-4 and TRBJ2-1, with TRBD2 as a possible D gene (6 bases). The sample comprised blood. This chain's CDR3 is CASSFTGEYNEQFF. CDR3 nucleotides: TGTGCCAGCAGTTTCACGGGGGAGTACAATGAGCAGTTCTTC.